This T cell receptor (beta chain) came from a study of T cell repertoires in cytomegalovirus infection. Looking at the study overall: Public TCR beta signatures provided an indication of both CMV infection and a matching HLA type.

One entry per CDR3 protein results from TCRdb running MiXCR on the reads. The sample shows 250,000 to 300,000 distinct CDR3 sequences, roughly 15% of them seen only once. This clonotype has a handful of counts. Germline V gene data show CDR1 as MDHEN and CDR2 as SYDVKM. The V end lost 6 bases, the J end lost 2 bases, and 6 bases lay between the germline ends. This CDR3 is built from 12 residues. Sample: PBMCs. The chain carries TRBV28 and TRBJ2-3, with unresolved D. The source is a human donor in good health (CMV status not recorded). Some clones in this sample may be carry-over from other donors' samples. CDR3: CASRLNTDTQYF. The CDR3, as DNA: TGTGCCAGCAGACTCAACACAGATACGCAGTATTTT. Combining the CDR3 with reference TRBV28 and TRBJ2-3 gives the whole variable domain DVKVTQSSRYLVKRTGEKVFLECVQDMDHENMFWYRQDPGLGLRLIYFSYDVKMKEKGDIPEGYSVSREKKERFSLILESASTNQTSMYLCASRLNTDTQYFGPGTRLTVL.